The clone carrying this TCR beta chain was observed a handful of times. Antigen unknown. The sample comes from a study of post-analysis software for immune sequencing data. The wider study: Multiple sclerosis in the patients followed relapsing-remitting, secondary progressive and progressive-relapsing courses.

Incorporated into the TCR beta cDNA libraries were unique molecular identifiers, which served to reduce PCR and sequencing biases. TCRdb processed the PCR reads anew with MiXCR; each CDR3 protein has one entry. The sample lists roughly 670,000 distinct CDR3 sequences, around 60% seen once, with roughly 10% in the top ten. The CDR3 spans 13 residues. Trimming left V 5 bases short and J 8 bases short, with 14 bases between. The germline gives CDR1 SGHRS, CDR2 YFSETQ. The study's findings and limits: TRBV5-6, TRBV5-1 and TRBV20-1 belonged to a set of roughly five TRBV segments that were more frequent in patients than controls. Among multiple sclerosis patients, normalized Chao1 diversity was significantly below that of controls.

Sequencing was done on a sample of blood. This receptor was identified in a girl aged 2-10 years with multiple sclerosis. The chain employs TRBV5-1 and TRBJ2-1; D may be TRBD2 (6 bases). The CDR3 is CASSAGGVDEQFF. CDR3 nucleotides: TGCGCCAGCAGTGCTGGCGGGGTGGATGAGCAGTTCTTC.